The rows below give T cell receptor beta chains drawn from one sample of a study of regulatory T cells in long-lasting Graves disease. TCRdb reprocessed the multiplex PCR reads with MiXCR, giving one entry per CDR3 protein. Among roughly 470,000 distinct CDR3 sequences listed, 20% to 25% were seen once. Sequencing used peripheral blood mononuclear cells (PBMCs), obtained when the disease was refractory, from a patient treated with antithyroid drugs. The receptors were gathered from a female donor with Graves disease. Both conserved end residues are part of each CDR3. D genes are given only for firm matches. Expanded clones are given a class, and other clones once, few, many or no size at all.

d_call: TRBD2
j_call: TRBJ2-5
clone_size: many
v_call: TRBV6-9
cdr3_nt: TGTGCCAGCAGTTACGTCTTAGCGGGAGTGACTGAGACCCAGTACTTC
cdr3_aa: CASSYVLAGVTETQYF

d_call: .
j_call: TRBJ2-1
clone_size: .
v_call: TRBV6-1
cdr3_nt: TGTGCCAGCAGTGAAGACAGGGTTGCCTACAATGAGCAGTTCTTC
cdr3_aa: CASSEDRVAYNEQFF

d_call: TRBD1
j_call: TRBJ1-3
clone_size: few
v_call: TRBV7-2
cdr3_nt: TGTGCCAGCAGCCCGACAGGGTTCTCTGGAAACACCATATATTTT
cdr3_aa: CASSPTGFSGNTIYF

d_call: .
j_call: TRBJ2-6
clone_size: many
v_call: TRBV5-5
cdr3_nt: TGTGCCAGCAGCTCAGTCGGGCAGGGGATGACTGGGGCCAACGTCCTGACTTTC
cdr3_aa: CASSSVGQGMTGANVLTF

d_call: .
j_call: TRBJ2-1
clone_size: .
v_call: TRBV12-3/TRBV12-4
cdr3_nt: TGTGCCAGCAGCTCGACAGAGGAGGATGAGCAGTTCTTC
cdr3_aa: CASSSTEEDEQFF

d_call: TRBD1
j_call: TRBJ1-5
clone_size: .
v_call: TRBV28
cdr3_nt: TGTGCCAGCAGTAGACAGGGGGCTGATCAGCCCCAGCATTTT
cdr3_aa: CASSRQGADQPQHF

d_call: .
j_call: TRBJ2-7
clone_size: many
v_call: TRBV7-2
cdr3_nt: TGTGCCAGCAGCTTAGACTGGAGGGACTACGAGCAGTACTTC
cdr3_aa: CASSLDWRDYEQYF

d_call: TRBD2
j_call: TRBJ2-1
clone_size: many
v_call: TRBV2
cdr3_nt: TGTGCCAGCAGTGAAGCGCTTAACCTAGCGGAACAACGCTCCTACAATGAGCAGTTCTTC
cdr3_aa: CASSEALNLAEQRSYNEQFF

d_call: .
j_call: TRBJ2-2
clone_size: .
v_call: TRBV5-5
cdr3_nt: TGTGCCAGCAGCTTGGATGGTTCGACTAACACCGGGGAGCTGTTTTTT
cdr3_aa: CASSLDGSTNTGELFF

d_call: TRBD1
j_call: TRBJ1-5
clone_size: many
v_call: TRBV3-1
cdr3_nt: TGTGCCAGCAGCCGACAAGGACAGGGTAGCAATCAGCCCCAGCATTTT
cdr3_aa: CASSRQGQGSNQPQHF

d_call: TRBD2
j_call: TRBJ2-4
clone_size: .
v_call: TRBV29-1
cdr3_nt: TGCAGCGTTGCAATGACTAGCGGGGGAGCCAAAAACATTCAGTACTTC
cdr3_aa: CSVAMTSGGAKNIQYF

d_call: .
j_call: TRBJ2-7
clone_size: many
v_call: TRBV20-1
cdr3_nt: TGCAGTGCTAGAGAGCCAGCAAGCTACGAGCAGTACTTC
cdr3_aa: CSAREPASYEQYF

d_call: .
j_call: TRBJ2-7
clone_size: few
v_call: TRBV6-4
cdr3_nt: TGTGCCAGCAGTTACGCGGGACAGTACTACGAGCAGTACTTC
cdr3_aa: CASSYAGQYYEQYF

d_call: .
j_call: TRBJ1-1
clone_size: many
v_call: TRBV27
cdr3_nt: TGTGCCAGCAGTCTAGAGGGGGGAGCGAACACTGAAGCTTTCTTT
cdr3_aa: CASSLEGGANTEAFF

d_call: TRBD1
j_call: TRBJ1-2
clone_size: many
v_call: TRBV12-3/TRBV12-4
cdr3_nt: TGTGCCAGCAGTCTAAGGACAGGGGGTGAGGGTGCCTTC
cdr3_aa: CASSLRTGGEGAF

d_call: TRBD2
j_call: TRBJ2-5
clone_size: many
v_call: TRBV6-1
cdr3_nt: TGTGCCAGCACTATAACCCGACTAGCTAGTGGGACCCAGTACTTC
cdr3_aa: CASTITRLASGTQYF

d_call: .
j_call: TRBJ2-5
clone_size: many
v_call: TRBV28
cdr3_nt: TGTGCCAGCAGTTTAGCGGGGGCGCTTTTGGGCGAGACCCAGTACTTC
cdr3_aa: CASSLAGALLGETQYF

d_call: .
j_call: TRBJ2-1
clone_size: few
v_call: TRBV7-2
cdr3_nt: TGTGCCAGCAGCTTGCGGCGGGTAGAGGACAATGAGCAGTTCTTC
cdr3_aa: CASSLRRVEDNEQFF

d_call: TRBD2
j_call: TRBJ2-2
clone_size: .
v_call: TRBV30
cdr3_nt: TGTGCCGGACTTCTAGCGGGAGGGCCCTGGGACACCGGGGAGCTGTTTTTT
cdr3_aa: CAGLLAGGPWDTGELFF

d_call: .
j_call: TRBJ2-7
clone_size: .
v_call: TRBV29-1
cdr3_nt: TGCAGCGGATGGGACTTCAACCGCAACGAGCAGTACTTC
cdr3_aa: CSGWDFNRNEQYF

d_call: .
j_call: TRBJ2-2
clone_size: few
v_call: TRBV7-9
cdr3_nt: TGTGCCAGCACCCAGACAGCGAACACCGGGGAGCTGTTTTTT
cdr3_aa: CASTQTANTGELFF

d_call: TRBD1
j_call: TRBJ1-5
clone_size: .
v_call: TRBV5-1
cdr3_nt: TGCGCCAGCAGCTTGGGACCCGAACAGGGGTATAGCAATCAGCCCCAGCATTTT
cdr3_aa: CASSLGPEQGYSNQPQHF

d_call: .
j_call: TRBJ2-7
clone_size: many
v_call: TRBV11-2
cdr3_nt: TGTGCCAGCAGCTCCTCGCAGGGGAGCTACGAGCAGTACTTC
cdr3_aa: CASSSSQGSYEQYF

d_call: TRBD2
j_call: TRBJ2-7
clone_size: many
v_call: TRBV28
cdr3_nt: TGTGCCAGCAGTTTCCGACTAGCGGGAGTCGAGCAGTACTTC
cdr3_aa: CASSFRLAGVEQYF

d_call: TRBD2
j_call: TRBJ2-4
clone_size: many
v_call: TRBV7-2
cdr3_nt: TGTGCCAGCAGCTTATCTGGACTAGCGGGAAACATTCAGTACTTC
cdr3_aa: CASSLSGLAGNIQYF

d_call: .
j_call: TRBJ1-2
clone_size: few
v_call: TRBV10-3
cdr3_nt: TGTGCCATCAGTAACCTGTTAGGTGGCTACACCTTC
cdr3_aa: CAISNLLGGYTF

d_call: .
j_call: TRBJ1-1
clone_size: many
v_call: TRBV15
cdr3_nt: TGTGCCACCAGCAGAGATCCGGTCGGGAGGGGCACTGAAGCTTTCTTT
cdr3_aa: CATSRDPVGRGTEAFF

d_call: .
j_call: TRBJ1-1
clone_size: many
v_call: TRBV7-8
cdr3_nt: TGTGCCAGCAGCTTTTTAGTCTTAGAGGACACTGAAGCTTTCTTT
cdr3_aa: CASSFLVLEDTEAFF

d_call: TRBD1
j_call: TRBJ1-4
clone_size: .
v_call: TRBV25-1
cdr3_nt: TGTGCCAGCAGTGAATCCAGCGGACAGGCAGAAAATGAAAAACTGTTTTTT
cdr3_aa: CASSESSGQAENEKLFF

d_call: TRBD1
j_call: TRBJ2-7
clone_size: .
v_call: TRBV20-1
cdr3_nt: TGCAGTGCGGAGGGACAGGTCTACGAGCAGTACTTC
cdr3_aa: CSAEGQVYEQYF

d_call: TRBD1
j_call: TRBJ1-2
clone_size: .
v_call: TRBV28
cdr3_nt: TGTGCCAGCAGTACGGGACAGGGGTATGGCTACACCTTC
cdr3_aa: CASSTGQGYGYTF

d_call: .
j_call: TRBJ2-7
clone_size: .
v_call: TRBV7-6
cdr3_nt: TGTGCCAGCAGCCGTGTCGGAGGAAGCCCGGCGTACTTC
cdr3_aa: CASSRVGGSPAYF

d_call: .
j_call: TRBJ2-7
clone_size: few
v_call: TRBV4-3
cdr3_nt: TGCGCCAGCAGCCAAGGGGTGCAACTATACGAGCAGTACTTC
cdr3_aa: CASSQGVQLYEQYF

d_call: .
j_call: TRBJ1-3
clone_size: .
v_call: TRBV3-1
cdr3_nt: TGTGCCAGCAGACCGGATCGGGGTCTCTCTGGAAACACCATATATTTT
cdr3_aa: CASRPDRGLSGNTIYF

d_call: TRBD2
j_call: TRBJ2-7
clone_size: many
v_call: TRBV28
cdr3_nt: TGTGCCAGCAGTCGTTCTAGCGGCATCTACGAGCAGTACTTC
cdr3_aa: CASSRSSGIYEQYF

d_call: .
j_call: TRBJ1-5
clone_size: many
v_call: TRBV7-2
cdr3_nt: TGTGCCAGCAGCTTGGACATCAATCAGCCCCAGCATTTT
cdr3_aa: CASSLDINQPQHF

d_call: .
j_call: TRBJ1-1
clone_size: many
v_call: TRBV4-1
cdr3_nt: TGCGCCAGCAGCCAAGTCACCCGAGGAACTGAAGCTTTCTTT
cdr3_aa: CASSQVTRGTEAFF

d_call: .
j_call: TRBJ2-4
clone_size: .
v_call: TRBV5-1
cdr3_nt: TGCGCCAGCAGCACCCGGGATGGGGGGAACATTCAGTACTTC
cdr3_aa: CASSTRDGGNIQYF

d_call: TRBD2
j_call: TRBJ2-5
clone_size: .
v_call: TRBV30
cdr3_nt: TGTGCCTGGAGACGAGGACTAGCTAAATCCCAAGAGATCCAGTACTTC
cdr3_aa: CAWRRGLAKSQEIQYF

d_call: .
j_call: TRBJ2-7
clone_size: .
v_call: TRBV25-1
cdr3_nt: TGTGCCAGCAGTGAAAGAGGAGGACGGGGCTACGAGCAGTACTTC
cdr3_aa: CASSERGGRGYEQYF

d_call: .
j_call: TRBJ1-4
clone_size: many
v_call: TRBV15
cdr3_nt: TGTGCCACCAGCAGATCTCCCGGGTACGGGAATGAAAAACTGTTTTTT
cdr3_aa: CATSRSPGYGNEKLFF

d_call: .
j_call: TRBJ1-2
clone_size: .
v_call: TRBV4-1
cdr3_nt: TGCGCCAGCAGCCAAGGCCGGGCCTCCCCGAAGGATGGCTACACCTTC
cdr3_aa: CASSQGRASPKDGYTF

d_call: TRBD1
j_call: TRBJ2-7
clone_size: few
v_call: TRBV28
cdr3_nt: TGTGCCAGCAGACCTCAGGGGGCTCTATGCGAGCAGTACTTC
cdr3_aa: CASRPQGALCEQYF

d_call: .
j_call: TRBJ2-7
clone_size: .
v_call: TRBV5-1
cdr3_nt: TGCGCCAGCAGCTTGGAAGAGGGAGTGCACTACGAGCAGTACTTC
cdr3_aa: CASSLEEGVHYEQYF

d_call: .
j_call: TRBJ2-1
clone_size: few
v_call: TRBV7-2
cdr3_nt: TGTGCCAGCAGCTTTATGGGGGCGCAGAGTGAGCAGTTCTTC
cdr3_aa: CASSFMGAQSEQFF

d_call: .
j_call: TRBJ1-4
clone_size: .
v_call: TRBV5-1
cdr3_nt: TGCGCCAGCAGCTTTACGGATTTCGAGGGCGGAAAACTGTTTTTT
cdr3_aa: CASSFTDFEGGKLFF

d_call: TRBD1
j_call: TRBJ1-4
clone_size: many
v_call: TRBV7-7
cdr3_nt: TGTGCTAGCAGCCAAAGGGGACAGCCCAACGAAAAACTGTTTTTT
cdr3_aa: CASSQRGQPNEKLFF

d_call: .
j_call: TRBJ2-7
clone_size: .
v_call: TRBV3-1
cdr3_nt: TGTGCCAGCAGCCAAGTTACTAATACCTACGAGCAGTACTTC
cdr3_aa: CASSQVTNTYEQYF

d_call: .
j_call: TRBJ2-4
clone_size: many
v_call: TRBV27
cdr3_nt: TGTGCCAGCAGGGGCGGAGGCATTCAGTACTTC
cdr3_aa: CASRGGGIQYF

d_call: TRBD2
j_call: TRBJ2-7
clone_size: many
v_call: TRBV20-1
cdr3_nt: TGCAGTGCTACTTCCCGAACGACTAGCGGGGTTTACGAGCAGTACTTC
cdr3_aa: CSATSRTTSGVYEQYF

d_call: TRBD2
j_call: TRBJ2-5
clone_size: few
v_call: TRBV28
cdr3_nt: TGTGCCAGCAGTTTCCCGACTAGCGGAGAAGAGACCCAGTACTTC
cdr3_aa: CASSFPTSGEETQYF

d_call: .
j_call: TRBJ2-6
clone_size: few
v_call: TRBV28
cdr3_nt: TGTGCCAGCAGTTTGATGACAGGGGCCAACGTCCTGACTTTC
cdr3_aa: CASSLMTGANVLTF

d_call: .
j_call: TRBJ2-5
clone_size: many
v_call: TRBV7-2
cdr3_nt: TGTGCCAGCAGCTTAAGTGGTGGGATACTGGAGACCCAGTACTTC
cdr3_aa: CASSLSGGILETQYF

d_call: TRBD2
j_call: TRBJ2-7
clone_size: many
v_call: TRBV2
cdr3_nt: TGTGCCAGCAGAGGACTAGCGGGATCCCACGAGCAGTACTTC
cdr3_aa: CASRGLAGSHEQYF

d_call: .
j_call: TRBJ1-5
clone_size: .
v_call: TRBV5-5
cdr3_nt: TGTGCCAGCAGCACAGACGACAGGCGGGGCAATCAGCCCCAGCATTTT
cdr3_aa: CASSTDDRRGNQPQHF

d_call: TRBD1
j_call: TRBJ1-2
clone_size: .
v_call: TRBV20-1
cdr3_nt: TGCAGTGCTAGGTCCCCCGGACAGGGTGGAGGCTACACCTTC
cdr3_aa: CSARSPGQGGGYTF